This entry lists 8 T cell receptor beta chains sequenced from one sample in a study of T-cell reconstitution after alpha-beta-depleted transplantation in children. For TCRbeta, the library was prepared with unique molecular identifiers. TCRdb used MiXCR to reprocess the PCR reads, holding one entry per CDR3 protein. The table shows approximately 520,000 distinct CDR3 sequences, with 9.5% to 12% occurring only once. The sequencing used PBMCs, mostly from graft donor cells, collected 180 days after TCRalphabeta/CD19-depleted stem cell transplant. These receptors were collected from a female patient between 2 and 10 years old who had a stem cell transplant for aplastic anemia, so the T cells may come from the graft donor.

This chain connects TRBV7-3 to TRBJ1-1; tentative D call: TRBD1 (5 bases). Germline CDR1 and CDR2: SGHTA and FQGTGA. V dropped 2 bases and J dropped 5 bases, with 12 bases sitting between them. The CDR3 has 14 residues. The CDR3 here is CASSLGGKETEAFF. The DNA of the CDR3 is TGTGCCAGCAGCTTAGGGGGGAAAGAGACTGAAGCTTTCTTT.

The chain links TRBV28 to TRBJ2-1, with D possibly being TRBD2 (5 bases). With 6 bases removed from V and 4 bases from J, the gap between germline ends came to 16 bases. The CDR3 runs to 15 residues. CDR1 is MDHEN and CDR2 is SYDVKM in the germline V gene. CDR3 DNA: TGTGCCAGCAGGCACGGACTGGCCTTTTACAATGAGCAGTTCTTC. As protein: CASRHGLAFYNEQFF.

CDR3 protein: CASRKHRWGTSSGANVLTF. CDR3 nucleotides: TGTGCCAGCAGAAAACACAGATGGGGAACTAGCTCTGGGGCCAACGTCCTGACTTTC. The J gene is TRBJ2-6, the V gene TRBV6-1; D is perhaps TRBD2 (5 bases). This CDR3 is 19 amino acids long. Germline V gives CDR1 MNHNS, CDR2 SASEGT. The V end was cut by 6 bases, the J end by 0 bases, with 21 bases between.

The sample holds a few counts of this clonotype. The V call is TRBV27, the J call TRBJ1-5; tentative D call: TRBD1 (5 bases). This CDR3 has 15 amino acids. The V and J ends lost 6 bases and 1 base respectively, with 13 bases between them. The germline gives CDR1 MNHEY, CDR2 SMNVEV (reference sequence). The CDR3 sequence is CASSWLGESNQPQHF. CDR3 DNA: TGTGCCAGCAGCTGGTTAGGGGAGAGCAATCAGCCCCAGCATTTT.

The chain employs TRBV4-3 and TRBJ2-1; TRBD2 aligns across 7 bases. Looked up from germline, CDR1 is LGHNA and CDR2 is YSLEER. The CDR3 is made up of 14 amino acids. Germline trimming cut 0 bases from V and 12 bases from J; bases unmatched to any gene: 8. CDR3 amino acids: CASSQDPWASGQFF. CDR3 sequence (DNA): TGCGCCAGCAGCCAAGATCCTTGGGCTAGCGGGCAGTTCTTC.

This clonotype came up a few times. CDR3 DNA: TGTGCCAGCAGTTTATCTAGCGGGAACTACAATGAGCAGTTCTTC. Protein sequence: CASSLSSGNYNEQFF. The genes are TRBV28 and TRBJ2-1, with 9 bases that match TRBD2. With V trimmed by 1 base and J by 3 bases, 1 base remained unmatched. The CDR3 is made up of 15 amino acids. Per germline, CDR1 MDHEN and CDR2 SYDVKM.

This clonotype has more than one count but fewer than ten. The chain is built from TRBV20-1 and TRBJ2-5; tentatively, D is TRBD2 (6 bases). Between the trimmed V and J ends, which lost 6 bases and 3 bases, there was a span of 14 bases. There are 13 residues in the CDR3. Germline CDR1 DFQATT, CDR2 SNEGSKA (reference sequence). The CDR3, as DNA: TGCAGTGCGACCGGGGGACGAAAAGAGACCCAGTACTTC. As protein: CSATGGRKETQYF.

This clonotype turned up a few times. The chain employs TRBV28 and TRBJ1-6, with D unclear. Trimming stripped 7 bases from V and 6 bases from J, with 4 bases between. The CDR3 runs 11 residues. Germline CDR1 and CDR2: MDHEN and SYDVKM. CDR3 sequence reads: CASTTNSPLHF. The DNA of the CDR3 is TGTGCCAGCACCACTAATTCACCCCTCCACTTT.